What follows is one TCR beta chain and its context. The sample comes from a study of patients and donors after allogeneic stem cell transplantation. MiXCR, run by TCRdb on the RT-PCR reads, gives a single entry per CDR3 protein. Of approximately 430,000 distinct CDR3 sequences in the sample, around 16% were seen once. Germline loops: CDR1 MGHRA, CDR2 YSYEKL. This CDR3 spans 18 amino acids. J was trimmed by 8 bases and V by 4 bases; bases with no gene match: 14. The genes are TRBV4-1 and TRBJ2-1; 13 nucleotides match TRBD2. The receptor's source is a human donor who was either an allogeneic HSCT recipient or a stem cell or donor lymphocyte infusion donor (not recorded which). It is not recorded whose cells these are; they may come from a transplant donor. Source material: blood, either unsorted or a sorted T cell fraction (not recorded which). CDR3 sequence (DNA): TGCGCCAGCAGCCCCCGGACTAGCGGGGGCAACTTTATGGATGAGCAGTTCTTC. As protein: CASSPRTSGGNFMDEQFF.